The entry below describes one T cell receptor (beta chain). The CDR3 runs to 15 residues. CDR1 is DFQATT and CDR2 is SNEGSKA in the germline V gene (reference sequence). Trimming at V came to 2 bases and at J to 2 bases, leaving 6 bases not matched to a gene. This sample stems from a study of post-analysis software for immune sequencing data. Unique molecular identifiers were present in the TCR beta cDNA libraries. From the PCR reads, TCRdb called clonotypes with MiXCR, one entry per CDR3 protein. The sample consists of 160,000 or so distinct CDR3 sequences, 35% to 40% of them appearing once. The TCR sequence derives from a girl aged 5-17 years with multiple sclerosis. The J gene is TRBJ2-7, the V gene TRBV20-1, with TRBD2 identical over 10 bases. Source: blood, taken after autologous hematopoietic stem cell transplantation. CDR3 amino acids: CSARRSGTSAYEQYF. The CDR3 DNA is TGCAGTGCTAGACGCTCCGGGACTAGCGCCTACGAGCAGTACTTC.